This entry features one TCR beta chain sequence. Profiled with immunoSEQ multiplex PCR; TCRdb holds only in-frame clones, not every one. The sample has 250,000 to 300,000 clones, around four fifths seen once. These data originate in a study of blood T cell repertoires in COVID-19. The J segment lost 6 bases and the V segment lost 6 bases, leaving 4 bases of the junction unmatched. The CDR3 has 12 amino acids. CDR1 ENHRY and CDR2 SYGVKD come from the germline V gene. The V and J genes are TRBV10-3 and TRBJ1-2; 7 bases are a match to TRBD1. The source is a man between 60 and 70 years old who had recovered from COVID-19. The sequencing sample was made of peripheral blood. CDR3 in amino acids: CAISGTGDGYTF. Here the CDR3 DNA reads TGTGCCATCAGCGGAACAGGGGATGGCTACACCTTC.